These 30 T cell receptor beta chains were sequenced from one sample in a study of T cell changes during pregnancy in multiple sclerosis. Data came from immunoSEQ multiplex PCR; TCRdb stores just in-frame clones and leaves some out. The data contain around 57,000 clones, 91% of them seen just once; the ten biggest clones take up 1% to 1.5%. The sample consisted of peripheral blood, taken after pregnancy. The receptor set was obtained from a female donor in good health, enrolled as a control in a pregnancy study.

The chain couples TRBV7-9 to TRBJ1-1; 7 positions match TRBD1. The germline V gene has CDR1 SEHNR and CDR2 FQNEAQ (reference sequence). CDR3 length equals 15 residues. The V gene end was trimmed by 7 bases and the J gene end by 3 bases; junction bases not matched to a gene: 11. The DNA for the CDR3 is TGTGCCAGCACCCTTAGGGGTCAGGGGGACACTGAAGCTTTCTTT. Translating it yields CASTLRGQGDTEAFF.

The DNA of the CDR3 is TGTGCCAGTAGTATCCAGGACAGGCGGAACACTGAAGCTTTCTTT. It yields the protein CASSIQDRRNTEAFF. The V gene is TRBV19, the J gene TRBJ1-1, with TRBD1 matching 7 bases. Trimming took 3 bases from V and 1 from J; bases not matched to a gene: 5. The CDR3 contains 15 residues. The germline CDR1 and CDR2 sequences are LNHDA and SQIVND (reference sequence). Variable domain in full (rest from reference TRBV19 and TRBJ1-1): DGGITQSPKYLFRKEGQNVTLSCEQNLNHDAMYWYRQDPGQGLRLIYYSQIVNDFQKGDIAEGYSVSREKKESFPLTVTSAQKNPTAFYLCASSIQDRRNTEAFFGQGTRLTVV.

The chain joins TRBV30 to TRBJ2-5; 10 bases agree with TRBD2. The CDR3 extends over 15 amino acids. J was trimmed by 3 bases and V by 0 bases; bases with no gene match: 4. Germline V gene data show CDR1 as GTSNPN and CDR2 as SVGIG (reference sequence). This CDR3 is CAWSVLAGPKETQYF. DNA for the CDR3: TGTGCCTGGAGTGTACTAGCGGGGCCCAAAGAGACCCAGTACTTC.

CDR3 DNA: TGTGCCAGCAGTTACCGGGACTACAATGAGCAGTTCTTC. This sequence encodes CASSYRDYNEQFF. This chain joins TRBV5-4 and TRBJ2-1, with D perhaps matching TRBD2 (5 bases). The length of the CDR3 is 13 residues. V lost 5 bases, J lost 3 bases, and 9 bases lay in between. Germline V gives CDR1 SGHNT, CDR2 YYREEE (reference sequence).

J is TRBJ1-1 and V is TRBV11-2, with a possible D match to TRBD1 (5 bases). CDR3 length: 14 residues. With 1 base removed from V and 3 bases from J, the gap between germline ends came to 9 bases. CDR1 is SGHAT and CDR2 is FQNNGV in the germline V gene. The CDR3 coding sequence is TGTGCCAGCAGCTTAGTCGCCAGGGACACTGAAGCTTTCTTT. Protein product: CASSLVARDTEAFF.

CDR3 amino acids: CASSPGRGSGEETQYF. Written as DNA, the CDR3 is TGCGCCAGCAGCCCCGGTCGGGGGAGCGGGGAAGAGACCCAGTACTTC. This chain connects TRBV4-3 to TRBJ2-5, with TRBD2 identical over 7 bases. V dropped 4 bases and J dropped 3; count of bases not matched to a gene: 11. The CDR3 sequence is 16 residues long. The germline gives CDR1 LGHNA, CDR2 YSLEER.

The rearrangement joins TRBV9 to TRBJ1-2; 7 nucleotides match TRBD1. CDR1 is SGDLS, CDR2 YYNGEE, per germline. V trimming: 3 bases; J trimming: 0 bases; junction bases outside the gene matches: 5. The CDR3 consists of 15 residues. The CDR3 DNA reads TGTGCCAGCAGCGACCGACAGGGAACTAACTATGGCTACACCTTC. Protein: CASSDRQGTNYGYTF.

CDR3 nucleotide sequence: TGTGCCAGCATCTTAGCGGGGGGGCCGGGGGATACGCAGTATTTT. It yields the protein CASILAGGPGDTQYF. This chain uses TRBV28 with TRBJ2-3, with TRBD2 identical over 11 bases. After removal of 7 bases from V and 6 bases from J, the junction contained 9 bases not matched to a gene. Germline loops: CDR1 MDHEN, CDR2 SYDVKM. The CDR3 is made up of 15 amino acids.

CDR3 nucleotide sequence: TGTGCCAGCAGCGGAACTAGCGACGCGAACACCGGGGAGCTGTTTTTT. Translated: CASSGTSDANTGELFF. This sequence joins TRBV9 and TRBJ2-2, with 7 bases matching TRBD2. After removal of 3 bases from V and 0 bases from J, the junction contained 5 bases not matched to a gene. The CDR3 covers 16 residues. Germline-derived CDR1 and CDR2 are SGDLS and YYNGEE.

The chain links TRBV5-6 to TRBJ2-5; 8 bases map to TRBD2. The germline V gene encodes CDR1 SGHDT and CDR2 YYEEEE. The CDR3 contains 16 residues. The junction had 10 bases not matched to a gene; V was cut back by 3 bases and J by 3 bases. CDR3 in amino acids: CASSSFGGEEEETQYF. The DNA of the CDR3 is TGTGCCAGCAGCTCCTTCGGGGGGGAAGAGGAAGAGACCCAGTACTTC.

This chain links TRBV7-2 with TRBJ2-2, with D possibly TRBD2 on 5 matching bases. With 4 bases removed from V and 7 bases from J, the gap between germline ends came to 16 bases. The CDR3 contains 15 residues. The germline gives CDR1 SGHTA, CDR2 FQGNSA. The CDR3 loop reads CASSSYNGEGGELFF. In nucleotides, the CDR3 is TGTGCCAGCAGCTCCTACAACGGGGAAGGCGGGGAGCTGTTTTTT.

J is TRBJ1-2 and V is TRBV5-1; D is perhaps TRBD1 (5 bases). Germline values: CDR1 SGHRS, CDR2 YFSETQ. The CDR3 consists of 13 residues. V was shortened by 4 bases and J by 8 bases, with 15 bases between the two germline ends. Here the CDR3 DNA reads TGCGCCAGCAGCGAAGATAGGGGAGGAGGCTACACCTTC. It codes for CASSEDRGGGYTF.

The rearrangement uses TRBV6-1 and TRBJ2-7; 8 bases are a match to TRBD1. V was clipped by 8 bases and J by 6 bases; unmatched bases: 9. This CDR3 contains 13 residues. The germline gives CDR1 MNHNS, CDR2 SASEGT. CDR3 loop: CASPRGPLLEQYF. In DNA form, the CDR3 reads TGTGCCAGCCCCAGGGGGCCCCTACTCGAGCAGTACTTC.

This clone occurred once. The J gene is TRBJ2-5, the V gene TRBV7-2; TRBD1 agrees at 8 bases. CDR1 and CDR2 from the germline V gene are SGHTA and FQGNSA. V lost 5 bases to trimming and J lost 4 bases; unmatched junction nucleotides: 9. The CDR3 length is 15 residues. Written as DNA, the CDR3 is TGTGCCAGCAGCCAAAAGACAGGGGATGGAGAGACCCAGTACTTC. Protein: CASSQKTGDGETQYF.

The rearrangement joins TRBV29-1 to TRBJ2-7, with D perhaps matching TRBD1 (6 bases). Germline assignment: CDR1 SQVTM and CDR2 ANQGSEA. The CDR3 is made up of 13 amino acids. The ends were cut back, 7 bases at V and 2 bases at J, with 15 bases in the middle. The CDR3: CSALSEGAYEQYF. CDR3 DNA sequence: TGCAGCGCCCTCTCCGAGGGGGCCTACGAGCAGTACTTC.

This sequence joins TRBV30 and TRBJ1-6, with D perhaps TRBD1 (6 bases). The ends were cut back, 3 bases at V and 5 bases at J, with 8 bases in the middle. CDR1 and CDR2 (germline): GTSNPN, SVGIG (reference sequence). The CDR3 has 13 residues. The CDR3 loop reads CAWRDRDNSPLHF. The CDR3 DNA reads as TGTGCCTGGAGGGACAGAGATAATTCACCCCTCCACTTT.

The rearrangement joins TRBV2 to TRBJ2-5; 9 nucleotides line up with TRBD2. The V gene's germline CDR1 is SNHLY and CDR2 FYNNEI. Trimming cost V 6 bases and J 5 bases; bases outside gene matches: 4. CDR3 length: 13 residues. CDR3 sequence reads: CASRLLAGETQYF. CDR3 DNA: TGTGCCAGCAGACTTCTAGCGGGGGAGACCCAGTACTTC.

The V call is TRBV19, the J call TRBJ2-7; 7 nucleotides line up with TRBD1. The V gene's germline CDR1 is LNHDA and CDR2 SQIVND (reference sequence). Trimming removed 10 bases from V and 5 bases from J; junction bases left unmatched: 17. The CDR3 has 15 amino acids. The chain's CDR3 is CATSNTGDLSDEQYF. The CDR3 DNA reads TGTGCCACCTCTAATACAGGGGACCTTTCTGACGAGCAGTACTTC.

This chain connects TRBV19 to TRBJ1-6; D is unclear. V lost 5 bases, J lost 13 bases, and 24 bases lay in between. Germline V gene data show CDR1 as LNHDA and CDR2 as SQIVND (reference sequence). The CDR3 extends over 16 amino acids. The CDR3 spells CASSDKVAVVGSPLHF. The CDR3 DNA reads as TGTGCCAGTAGTGATAAGGTGGCGGTTGTGGGTTCGCCCCTCCACTTT. The full variable domain, with the rest looked up from reference TRBV19 and TRBJ1-6, is DGGITQSPKYLFRKEGQNVTLSCEQNLNHDAMYWYRQDPGQGLRLIYYSQIVNDFQKGDIAEGYSVSREKKESFPLTVTSAQKNPTAFYLCASSDKVAVVGSPLHFGNGTRLTVT.

The V gene is TRBV30, the J gene TRBJ2-7; TRBD1 matches 8 bases. There are 15 residues in the CDR3. J was trimmed by 6 bases and V by 0 bases; bases with no gene match: 10. Germline assignment: CDR1 GTSNPN and CDR2 SVGIG (reference sequence). The CDR3 coding sequence is TGTGCCTGGAGTGTATATAACAGGGGGTCTGGCGAGCAGTACTTC. This translates into CAWSVYNRGSGEQYF.

The chain joins TRBV19 to TRBJ2-7, with 12 bases aligning to TRBD2. V shed 9 bases, J shed 6 bases, and the junction held 6 bases outside the gene matches. CDR3 length: 13 amino acids. CDR1 LNHDA and CDR2 SQIVND come from the germline V gene (reference sequence). In DNA form, the CDR3 reads TGTGCCAGATCACTAGCGGGGGGTTTCGAGCAGTACTTC. This encodes CARSLAGGFEQYF.

V is TRBV5-1 and J is TRBJ1-3; possibly TRBD1 for D (5 bases). Trimming removed 0 bases at V and 0 bases at J, with 7 bases between. Per the germline V gene, CDR1 is SGHRS and CDR2 is YFSETQ. The CDR3 has 15 amino acids. As DNA, the CDR3 is TGCGCCAGCAGCTTGGAGACAGTCTCTGGAAACACCATATATTTT. Protein sequence: CASSLETVSGNTIYF.

The V call is TRBV6-5, the J call TRBJ1-2; 9 bases align to TRBD1. V lost 6 bases and J lost 7; bases outside the gene matches: 6. The CDR3 extends over 13 amino acids. CDR1 and CDR2 (germline): MNHEY, SVGAGI. The CDR3 coding sequence is TGTGCCAGCAGCTTGGGACAGGGTATTGGCTACACCTTC. This codes for CASSLGQGIGYTF.

This clone has just a few counts. The chain links TRBV27 to TRBJ1-1; 8 bases are shared with TRBD1. V shed 6 bases, J shed 4 bases, and the junction held 1 base outside the gene matches. The germline V gene has CDR1 MNHEY and CDR2 SMNVEV (reference sequence). The CDR3 has 12 residues. The CDR3 loop is CASSTGGTEAFF. The CDR3 region has the DNA TGTGCCAGCAGCACAGGGGGCACTGAAGCTTTCTTT.

This sequence joins TRBV19 and TRBJ2-7, with TRBD1 as a possible D gene (7 bases). Looked up from germline, CDR1 is LNHDA and CDR2 is SQIVND (reference sequence). The CDR3 has 14 amino acids. V dropped 7 bases and J dropped 1 base, with 14 bases sitting between them. The CDR3 region is CASKDREVSYEQYF. CDR3 in DNA: TGTGCCAGTAAAGACAGGGAGGTATCCTACGAGCAGTACTTC.

This chain connects TRBV4-2 to TRBJ1-2; a possible D gene is TRBD1 (5 bases). The length of the CDR3 is 12 residues. Germline loops: CDR1 LGHNA, CDR2 YNFKEQ. V lost 4 bases and J lost 8, with 11 bases in between. Here the CDR3 reads CASSRQGWGYTF. CDR3 bases: TGTGCCAGCAGCCGTCAGGGTTGGGGCTACACCTTC.

The V call is TRBV7-3, the J call TRBJ2-3; TRBD2 agrees at 8 bases. Germline values: CDR1 SGHTA, CDR2 FQGTGA. Trimming cost V 5 bases and J 1 base; bases outside gene matches: 5. The CDR3 runs 15 residues. CDR3 sequence: CASSPLSGGTDTQYF. The CDR3 DNA follows: TGTGCCAGCAGCCCGCTTAGCGGGGGCACAGATACGCAGTATTTT. Full variable domain (missing parts from reference TRBV7-3 and TRBJ2-3): GAGVSQTPSNKVTEKGKYVELRCDPISGHTALYWYRQSLGQGPEFLIYFQGTGAADDSGLPNDRFFAVRPEGSVSTLKIQRTERGDSAVYLCASSPLSGGTDTQYFGPGTRLTVL.

The chain uses TRBV6-6 and TRBJ1-4; 10 nucleotides align to TRBD1. The CDR3 consists of 14 residues. V was clipped by 6 bases and J by 8 bases; unmatched bases: 6. Germline lookup yields CDR1 MNHNY and CDR2 SVGAGI (reference sequence). DNA for the CDR3: TGTGCCAGCAGAATGACAGGGGGCGCGGAAAAACTGTTTTTT. This encodes CASRMTGGAEKLFF.

This chain joins TRBV7-2 and TRBJ1-2; 9 bases match TRBD1. This CDR3 comprises 15 residues. V lost 0 bases and J lost 6; bases outside the gene matches: 5. Germline V gene data show CDR1 as SGHTA and CDR2 as FQGNSA. CDR3 residues: CASSLAGTGLDGYTF. The CDR3 coding sequence is TGTGCCAGCAGCTTAGCCGGGACAGGGCTGGATGGCTACACCTTC.

The V gene is TRBV4-2, the J gene TRBJ1-5, with 9 bases fitting TRBD1. Germline loops: CDR1 LGHNA, CDR2 YNFKEQ. The CDR3 runs to 15 residues. Unmatched junction bases numbered 4, after V lost 0 bases and J lost 7 bases. The CDR3 nucleotides are TGTGCCAGCAGCCAAGAACAGGGGGCTCAGCAGCCCCAGCATTTT. Translating gives CASSQEQGAQQPQHF.